Presented here are 27 T cell receptor beta chains from one specimen sequenced in a study of blood T cells in healthy people across ages. A second PCR of roughly 7 to 11 cycles used a sample-barcoded 5' primer and a J-beta primer mix. MiXCR was run by TCRdb on the 5' RACE reads, yielding one entry per CDR3 protein. The sample lists about 970,000 distinct CDR3 sequences; roughly 51% were seen once. Sample: blood. The source of these receptors is a woman aged 55 to 70 in good health.

The chain couples TRBV19 to TRBJ2-1; 7 bases are a match to TRBD2. V shed 2 bases and J 4 bases; nucleotides not matched to a gene: 5. The V gene's germline CDR1 is LNHDA and CDR2 SQIVND (reference sequence). The CDR3 extends over 15 amino acids. This CDR3 reads CASSIKEAGYNEQFF. The CDR3 DNA reads as TGTGCCAGTAGTATAAAGGAAGCGGGGTACAATGAGCAGTTCTTC.

This clonotype was counted a few times. V and J are TRBV6-6 and TRBJ2-7; D might be TRBD1 or TRBD2, each matching 5 bases. CDR3 length equals 15 residues. The germline V and J ends were trimmed by 6 bases and 3 bases, with 18 bases remaining between them. Germline values: CDR1 MNHNY, CDR2 SVGAGI (reference sequence). CDR3 DNA: TGTGCCAGCAGCCAGATGGGGGTGGGTTTCTACGAGCAGTACTTC. Its translation: CASSQMGVGFYEQYF.

This clonotype was found a few times. The chain recombines TRBV4-3 with TRBJ2-5; TRBD2 is a possible D gene (6 bases). Trimming cost V 4 bases and J 3 bases, with 15 bases left between them. This CDR3 has 15 residues. CDR1 is LGHNA and CDR2 is YSLEER in the germline V gene. CDR3 bases: TGCGCCAGCAGCCGCACCGGGACTGGCAAAGAGACCCAGTACTTC. The encoded protein is CASSRTGTGKETQYF.

The genes are TRBV27 and TRBJ1-4, with D tentatively TRBD1 (5 bases). The germline V and J ends were trimmed by 5 bases and 0 bases, with 13 bases remaining between them. This CDR3 region has 16 residues. CDR1 is MNHEY and CDR2 is SMNVEV in the germline V gene (reference sequence). CDR3 sequence reads: CASSMGGSTTNEKLFF. In nucleotides, the CDR3 is TGTGCCAGCAGTATGGGGGGGTCGACAACTAATGAAAAACTGTTTTTT.

Concerning this clonotype: The junction differs from germline at one of its ends, possibly a read error. The V call is TRBV12-3 or TRBV12-4, the J call TRBJ2-7; 11 bases are shared with TRBD2. The CDR3 has 14 amino acids. As DNA, the CDR3 is TGTGCCGGCAGGGCTAGCGGGAGGCTCTACGAGCAGTACTTC. Residues: CAGRASGRLYEQYF.

This clonotype has just a few counts. CDR3 protein: CASSQTETSSYGYTF. The CDR3 region has the DNA TGCGCCAGCAGCCAAACCGAGACATCCTCCTATGGCTACACCTTC. The chain employs TRBV4-1 and TRBJ1-2; D gene unclear. The CDR3 contains 15 residues. The germline V gene encodes CDR1 MGHRA and CDR2 YSYEKL. The V and J ends lost 2 bases and 4 bases respectively, with 14 bases between them.

This clonotype was counted ten times or more. V gene TRBV29-1 combines with J gene TRBJ2-7; 8 bases map to TRBD2. V gave up 7 bases and J gave up 1 base; unmatched junction bases: 3. CDR1 is SQVTM and CDR2 is ANQGSEA in the germline V gene. This CDR3 spans 12 amino acids. Here the CDR3 DNA reads TGCAGCGCCGGCGGGGGGTCCTACGAGCAGTACTTC. As protein: CSAGGGSYEQYF.

This clonotype was detected only a few times. The chain carries TRBV28 and TRBJ2-5, with 13 bases matching TRBD2. Germline values: CDR1 MDHEN, CDR2 SYDVKM. Trimming at V came to 2 bases and at J to 11 bases, leaving 8 bases not matched to a gene. The CDR3 totals 15 residues. The CDR3 DNA is TGTGCCAGCAGTTTAATAGGACTAGCGGGGGAGGAGCAGTACTTC. Protein: CASSLIGLAGEEQYF.

V gene TRBV20-1 combines with J gene TRBJ1-5; TRBD1 matches at 8 bases. The germline V gene encodes CDR1 DFQATT and CDR2 SNEGSKA (reference sequence). J lost 2 bases, V lost 5 bases, and 5 bases had no gene match. This CDR3 is 14 amino acids long. CDR3: CSAVPDRGNQPQHF. The CDR3 coding sequence is TGCAGTGCTGTTCCGGACAGGGGCAATCAGCCCCAGCATTTT.

This clonotype was seen only a few times. This sequence joins TRBV7-9 and TRBJ2-3; the D gene could be TRBD1 or TRBD2 (6 bases each). The germline CDR1 and CDR2 sequences are SEHNR and FQNEAQ (reference sequence). V shed 5 bases and J shed 0 bases, with 12 bases lying between them. The CDR3 has 15 amino acids. CDR3 sequence reads: CASSKGGRSTDTQYF. CDR3 coding DNA: TGTGCCAGCAGCAAGGGGGGCAGGAGCACAGATACGCAGTATTTT. Variable domain in full (rest from reference TRBV7-9 and TRBJ2-3): DTGVSQNPRHKITKRGQNVTFRCDPISEHNRLYWYRQTLGQGPEFLTYFQNEAQLEKSRLLSDRFSAERPKGSFSTLEIQRTEQGDSAMYLCASSKGGRSTDTQYFGPGTRLTVL.

The chain carries TRBV5-5 and TRBJ2-5; D may match TRBD1 or TRBD2 (5 bases each). Trimming took 5 bases from V and 2 from J, leaving 22 bases between them. The CDR3 loop spans 17 amino acids. CDR1 and CDR2 from the germline V gene are SGHKS and YYEKEE (reference sequence). The chain's CDR3 is CASRFSPHRGLQETQYF. CDR3 sequence (DNA): TGTGCCAGCAGGTTCTCCCCCCACCGGGGCCTACAAGAGACCCAGTACTTC.

This chain connects TRBV20-1 to TRBJ2-6; D is undetermined. Germline V lookup: CDR1 DFQATT, CDR2 SNEGSKA (reference sequence). CDR3 length: 14 amino acids. The germline V and J ends were trimmed by 2 bases and 0 bases, with 5 bases remaining between them. Written as DNA, the CDR3 is TGCAGTGCTAGACATGCCTCTGGGGCCAACGTCCTGACTTTC. Its protein is CSARHASGANVLTF.

The J gene is TRBJ2-5, the V gene TRBV6-1, with TRBD1 identical over 8 bases. The J call could be wrong; TRBJ2-7 is a better fit for the DNA end. Germline V lookup: CDR1 MNHNS, CDR2 SASEGT. The CDR3 loop spans 16 amino acids. The CDR3 protein is CASSMVPGGDPDEQYF. For the CDR3, the DNA is TGTGCCAGCAGTATGGTCCCAGGGGGCGATCCCGACGAGCAGTACTTC.

J is TRBJ2-2 and V is TRBV6-5, with D perhaps TRBD2 (6 bases). V was trimmed by 6 bases and J by 0 bases, leaving 11 bases between them. In germline, CDR1 is MNHEY, CDR2 SVGAGI. The CDR3 covers 15 residues. The CDR3 spells CASSLWGANTGELFF. The CDR3 bases are TGTGCCAGCAGCTTATGGGGGGCGAACACCGGGGAGCTGTTTTTT.

In this sample, this clonotype turned up a few times. The CDR3 DNA sequence: TGTGCCAGCAGGCTAGGACAGGGTAGATCCTACGAGCAGTACTTC. Translated, it gives CASRLGQGRSYEQYF. The genes are TRBV28 and TRBJ2-7, with 8 nucleotides matching TRBD1. The ends lost 6 bases at V and 1 base at J; junction bases unmatched: 8. The CDR3 extends over 15 amino acids. Germline V gene lookup returns CDR1 MDHEN and CDR2 SYDVKM.

The chain has TRBV27 and TRBJ1-5; D is unresolved. Trimming removed 8 bases at V and 3 bases at J, with 17 bases between. Germline assignment: CDR1 MNHEY and CDR2 SMNVEV (reference sequence). CDR3 length equals 15 residues. CDR3 loop: CASGEGNVNNQPQHF. The CDR3 coding sequence is TGTGCCAGCGGAGAGGGAAACGTAAACAATCAGCCCCAGCATTTT.

This clonotype was counted only a few times. This sequence joins TRBV12-3 or TRBV12-4 and TRBJ2-5; D not resolved. This CDR3 has 11 amino acids. Trimming removed 6 bases from V and 6 bases from J, with 8 bases in between. CDR3 region: CASSPRKTQYF. CDR3 DNA: TGTGCCAGCAGCCCACGCAAGACCCAGTACTTC.

This clonotype was counted a few times. The rearrangement links TRBV7-2 to TRBJ2-1; 8 nucleotides agree with TRBD2. CDR3 length: 14 residues. V trimming: 5 bases; J trimming: 7 bases; junction bases outside the gene matches: 7. Germline lookup yields CDR1 SGHTA and CDR2 FQGNSA. The CDR3 sequence is CASSPSGSRNEQFF. Written as DNA, the CDR3 is TGTGCCAGCAGCCCAAGCGGGAGTAGGAATGAGCAGTTCTTC.

The sample holds many counts of this clonotype. The chain uses TRBV9 and TRBJ2-7; the D gene could be TRBD1 or TRBD2 (5 bases each). Germline loops: CDR1 SGDLS, CDR2 YYNGEE. This CDR3 is built from 13 residues. Trimming shortened V by 4 bases and J by 3 bases, and 11 bases separated the two germline ends. CDR3 protein: CASSPGTNYEQYF. CDR3 in DNA: TGTGCCAGCAGCCCCGGGACGAACTACGAGCAGTACTTC.

This chain joins TRBV7-2 and TRBJ1-4; perhaps TRBD1 as D (5 bases). Trimming took 1 base from V and 7 from J, leaving 10 bases between them. The CDR3 is 14 residues long. CDR1 SGHTA and CDR2 FQGNSA come from the germline V gene. CDR3: CASSLDRLGEKLFF. The DNA for the CDR3 is TGTGCCAGCAGCTTAGACAGGCTGGGTGAAAAACTGTTTTTT. Supplemented by reference TRBV7-2 and TRBJ1-4, the full variable domain reads GAGVSQSPSNKVTEKGKDVELRCDPISGHTALYWYRQSLGQGLEFLIYFQGNSAPDKSGLPSDRFSAERTGGSVSTLTIQRTQQEDSAVYLCASSLDRLGEKLFFGSGTQLSVL.

The rearrangement uses TRBV12-3 or TRBV12-4 and TRBJ2-5; D is perhaps TRBD2 (5 bases). Trimming took 1 base from V and 2 from J, leaving 17 bases between them. The CDR3 consists of 17 residues. In nucleotides, the CDR3 is TGTGCCAGCAGTTTAGTGTCTGAACAGAGGGCACAAGAGACCCAGTACTTC. Its translation: CASSLVSEQRAQETQYF.

This clonotype appeared once. At one of its ends the junction is not consistent with the germline gene, which may arise from a read error. The rearrangement links TRBV18 to TRBJ2-2; D uncertain. The CDR3 is 16 amino acids. CDR1 and CDR2 (germline): KGHSH, LQKENI. The CDR3 DNA is TGTGCCAGCTCACCCAGGCTTGGGCAGAACACCGGAGAGCTGTTTTTT. Amino acids: CASSPRLGQNTGELFF.

The genes are TRBV5-6 and TRBJ2-4; a weak D match, TRBD2 (6 bases). The J call is in doubt because the DNA end fits TRBJ2-7 better. The CDR3 contains 15 residues. Germline CDR1 reads SGHDT; CDR2 reads YYEEEE. The CDR3 spells CASSLEASVGYEQYF. CDR3 coding DNA: TGTGCCAGCAGCTTGGAGGCTAGCGTCGGCTACGAGCAGTACTTC.

In this sample, this clonotype turned up once. The chain uses TRBV29-1 and TRBJ1-2; no reliable D call. Germline CDR1 is SQVTM and CDR2 is ANQGSEA. The CDR3 is 11 amino acids. Trimming shortened V by 7 bases and J by 6 bases, and 12 bases separated the two germline ends. The CDR3 loop reads CSADGGNGYTF. In nucleotides, the CDR3 is TGCAGCGCTGACGGAGGGAATGGCTACACCTTC.

The genes are TRBV20-1 and TRBJ2-5; D ambiguous. The J call could be wrong; TRBJ2-7 is a better fit for the DNA end. The CDR3 sequence is 12 residues long. CDR1 is DFQATT, CDR2 SNEGSKA, per germline (reference sequence). This CDR3 is CSASGQLYEQYF. For the CDR3, the DNA is TGCAGTGCTAGCGGTCAGTTGTACGAGCAGTACTTC.

The rearrangement links TRBV24-1 to TRBJ2-3; TRBD1 matches at 8 bases. This CDR3 spans 13 amino acids. V shed 9 bases and J 5 bases; nucleotides not matched to a gene: 6. CDR1 KGHDR and CDR2 SFDVKD come from the germline V gene. The CDR3 DNA sequence: TGTGCCACCCAGGGGGCTGTTGAAGATACGCAGTATTTT. This gives the protein CATQGAVEDTQYF.

V usage is TRBV7-2 and J usage is TRBJ2-1; 7 nucleotides agree with TRBD2. There are 10 residues in the CDR3. With 1 base clipped from V and 15 bases from J, the junction kept 0 bases outside the gene matches. Germline V gene data show CDR1 as SGHTA and CDR2 as FQGNSA. In nucleotides, the CDR3 is TGTGCCAGCAGCTTAGGGGGGGGGTTCTTC. It translates to CASSLGGGFF. Complete variable domain (other parts from reference TRBV7-2 and TRBJ2-1): GAGVSQSPSNKVTEKGKDVELRCDPISGHTALYWYRQSLGQGLEFLIYFQGNSAPDKSGLPSDRFSAERTGGSVSTLTIQRTQQEDSAVYLCASSLGGGFFGPGTRLTVL.